The subject of this entry is one TCR beta chain. Its specificity is not known. This entry is derived from a study of T cell responses to AZD1222 COVID-19 vaccine. The germline V gene encodes CDR1 MDHEN and CDR2 SYDVKM. V lost 7 bases, J lost 10 bases, and 13 bases stayed unmatched. There are 14 residues in the CDR3. Overall study results and limits: Baseline antibody screening turned up just six or seven seropositive AZD1222 recipients.

Sequencing was performed with immunoSEQ multiplex PCR; in TCRdb, only in-frame clones are kept and a portion is missing. The profile shows about 67,000 clones, roughly 80% of them singletons. This chain links TRBV28 with TRBJ2-1; 7 nucleotides align to TRBD1. The sequence was collected from an adult in good health. The sequences come from peripheral blood, collected on day 0 of AZD1222 vaccination. CDR3 DNA sequence: TGTGCCAGCATCCCAATTTCAGGGGGACGGGAGCAGTTCTTC. Its protein is CASIPISGGREQFF.